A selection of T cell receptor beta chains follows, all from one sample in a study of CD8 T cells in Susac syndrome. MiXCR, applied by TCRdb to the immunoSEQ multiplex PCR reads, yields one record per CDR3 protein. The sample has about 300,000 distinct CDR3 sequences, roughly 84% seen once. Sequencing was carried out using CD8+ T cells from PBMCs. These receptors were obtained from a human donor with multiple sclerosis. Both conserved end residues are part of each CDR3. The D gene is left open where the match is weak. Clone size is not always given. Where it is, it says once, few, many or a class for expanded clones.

DNA: TGTGCCACCAGCAGGGAACGACTAGCGGGGCCGTGGGGAGGCAATGAGCAGTTCTTC; CDR3: CATSRERLAGPWGGNEQFF; size: .; length: 19; V: TRBV15; D: TRBD2; J: TRBJ2-1
DNA: TGTGCCAGCGGATTCGAGGATCTAAGCTCCTACGAGCAGTACTTC; CDR3: CASGFEDLSSYEQYF; size: .; length: 15; V: TRBV12-3/TRBV12-4; D: .; J: TRBJ2-7
DNA: TGTGCCAGCAGATCCAAGGACAGGGGGTACCAAGAGACCCAGTACTTC; CDR3: CASRSKDRGYQETQYF; size: once; length: 16; V: TRBV7-9; D: TRBD1; J: TRBJ2-5
DNA: TGTGCCAGCAGCTTAGAGAAGGGCTTCGAGGGACTAGCGGGTTCCTACGAGCAGTACTTC; CDR3: CASSLEKGFEGLAGSYEQYF; size: .; length: 20; V: TRBV11-1; D: TRBD2; J: TRBJ2-7
DNA: TGTGCCAGCAGTTTCGGGCAGGCGAATGAGCAGTTCTTC; CDR3: CASSFGQANEQFF; size: .; length: 13; V: TRBV27; D: .; J: TRBJ2-1
DNA: TGTGCCAGCAGCCAAGTGGAGGCGGGAGAGGACAATGAGCAGTTCTTC; CDR3: CASSQVEAGEDNEQFF; size: .; length: 16; V: TRBV3-1; D: TRBD2; J: TRBJ2-1
DNA: TGTGCCAGCATAGACAGGGGGGGGTACGAGCAGTACTTC; CDR3: CASIDRGGYEQYF; size: once; length: 13; V: TRBV28; D: TRBD1; J: TRBJ2-7
DNA: TGTGCCAGCAGCTTGCTCGGACAGGCGGGCACAGATACGCAGTATTTT; CDR3: CASSLLGQAGTDTQYF; size: .; length: 16; V: TRBV11-2; D: TRBD1; J: TRBJ2-3
DNA: TGTGCCAGCAGTTTATCCAGCTGGGATACGCAGTATTTT; CDR3: CASSLSSWDTQYF; size: once; length: 13; V: TRBV27; D: .; J: TRBJ2-3
DNA: TGTGCCAGCAGCGCCGGACGACAGGGGTGGAACTATGGCTACACCTTC; CDR3: CASSAGRQGWNYGYTF; size: .; length: 16; V: TRBV7-8; D: TRBD1; J: TRBJ1-2
DNA: TGTGCTAGTGGTGACAGAACCTCCACAGATACGCAGTATTTT; CDR3: CASGDRTSTDTQYF; size: .; length: 14; V: TRBV12-5; D: .; J: TRBJ2-3
DNA: TGTGCCAGCAGCTCACTAGGGCTCAATGAGCAGTTCTTC; CDR3: CASSSLGLNEQFF; size: .; length: 13; V: TRBV27; D: .; J: TRBJ2-1
DNA: TGTGCCAGCAGCGTAACAATCTTGGGGAAGGGCAACGAGCAGTACTTC; CDR3: CASSVTILGKGNEQYF; size: .; length: 16; V: TRBV9; D: .; J: TRBJ2-7
DNA: TGTGCCAGCAGCGGGGGGTGGTCGGGCTCCTACAATGAGCAGTTCTTC; CDR3: CASSGGWSGSYNEQFF; size: once; length: 16; V: TRBV7-8; D: .; J: TRBJ2-1
DNA: TGTGCCAGCAGCTTGTCTGAATTTCAAGCCACAGATACGCAGTATTTT; CDR3: CASSLSEFQATDTQYF; size: .; length: 16; V: TRBV5-5; D: .; J: TRBJ2-3
DNA: TGTGCCAGCAGCGTACGGACTAGCGGGAGCTCCTACGAGCAGTACTTC; CDR3: CASSVRTSGSSYEQYF; size: .; length: 16; V: TRBV7-6; D: TRBD2; J: TRBJ2-7
DNA: TGTGCCAGCAGCCGGGACTTGAGCTACGGGCAGTACTTC; CDR3: CASSRDLSYGQYF; size: .; length: 13; V: TRBV3-1; D: .; J: TRBJ2-7
DNA: TGCGCCAGCAGCTTGGATCCGGGACTTTCCTACAATGAGCAGTTCTTC; CDR3: CASSLDPGLSYNEQFF; size: .; length: 16; V: TRBV5-1; D: .; J: TRBJ2-1
DNA: TGTGCCAGCAGCTCACTGACAGGGGAGCAGTTCTTC; CDR3: CASSSLTGEQFF; size: .; length: 12; V: TRBV7-3; D: TRBD1; J: TRBJ2-1
DNA: TGTGCCAGCAGTTACTCCCCCAGCGCAGATACGCAGTATTTT; CDR3: CASSYSPSADTQYF; size: .; length: 14; V: TRBV6-5; D: .; J: TRBJ2-3
DNA: TGTGCCAGCAGCCTAAGGGGACGGGAGGGTTCCCAAACAGATACGCAGTATTTT; CDR3: CASSLRGREGSQTDTQYF; size: once; length: 18; V: TRBV9; D: TRBD2; J: TRBJ2-3
DNA: TGTGCCAGCCAGGGAGAGGGAGAGACCCAGTACTTC; CDR3: CASQGEGETQYF; size: .; length: 12; V: TRBV12-3/TRBV12-4; D: .; J: TRBJ2-5
DNA: TGTGCCAGCAGTTACGGGGGAATACTGGGTACGGGCTACACCTTC; CDR3: CASSYGGILGTGYTF; size: few; length: 15; V: TRBV6-5; D: .; J: TRBJ1-2
DNA: TGCGCCAGCAGTCAGAGGGTGAACACTGAAGCTTTCTTT; CDR3: CASSQRVNTEAFF; size: .; length: 13; V: TRBV4-1; D: .; J: TRBJ1-1
DNA: TGTGCCAGCAGCCAGCCGGGACAGGGACTCAATGAGCAGTTCTTC; CDR3: CASSQPGQGLNEQFF; size: .; length: 15; V: TRBV3-1; D: TRBD1; J: TRBJ2-1
DNA: TGTGCCAGCAGTCCTTCGTTCCGCGAGCAGTACTTC; CDR3: CASSPSFREQYF; size: .; length: 12; V: TRBV27; D: .; J: TRBJ2-7
DNA: TGCAGTGCTAAAGACGACAGACTTTTTCGCTTGAGCAATCAGCCCCAGCATTTT; CDR3: CSAKDDRLFRLSNQPQHF; size: .; length: 18; V: TRBV20-1; D: .; J: TRBJ1-5
DNA: .; CDR3: CAWASGSYPGVMFF; size: .; length: 14; V: TRBV30; D: .; J: TRBJ2-2
DNA: TGTGCCAGCAGCTCGACCCTGGAGACTGAAGCTTTCTTT; CDR3: CASSSTLETEAFF; size: .; length: 13; V: TRBV7-9; D: .; J: TRBJ1-1
DNA: TGTGCCAGCAGCTTGGGACTAGCGGGAGTAATCGGGGAGCTGTTTTTT; CDR3: CASSLGLAGVIGELFF; size: .; length: 16; V: TRBV5-6; D: TRBD2; J: TRBJ2-2
DNA: TGTGCCAGCAGTCTCCGAAGCTTCTACAATGAGCAGTTCTTC; CDR3: CASSLRSFYNEQFF; size: .; length: 14; V: TRBV27; D: .; J: TRBJ2-1
DNA: TGTGCTAGTGGTTTGGTGGGAGGCTACACCTTC; CDR3: CASGLVGGYTF; size: .; length: 11; V: TRBV12-5; D: .; J: TRBJ1-2
DNA: TGTGCCAGCAGTCCCCCCCCCGGGGGCCCTAAAAACATTCAGTACTTC; CDR3: CASSPPPGGPKNIQYF; size: .; length: 16; V: TRBV12-3/TRBV12-4; D: .; J: TRBJ2-4
DNA: TGTGCCAGTTGCGGGACTAGCGCCTACGAGCAGTACTTC; CDR3: CASCGTSAYEQYF; size: .; length: 13; V: TRBV28; D: TRBD2; J: TRBJ2-7
DNA: TGTGCCAGCAGCTCGACCTCCGGGCCAAAATCCTATGGCCACACCTTC; CDR3: CASSSTSGPKSYGHTF; size: .; length: 16; V: TRBV13; D: .; J: TRBJ1-2
DNA: TGTGCCAGCAGCCAAGCTGCCGGGAGGGGAGAGACCCAGTACTTC; CDR3: CASSQAAGRGETQYF; size: .; length: 15; V: TRBV14; D: TRBD2; J: TRBJ2-5
DNA: TGCAGTGCCGGACCGGGGGAGATCTACGAGCAGTACTTC; CDR3: CSAGPGEIYEQYF; size: .; length: 13; V: TRBV20-1; D: .; J: TRBJ2-7
DNA: TGCGCCAGCAGCTTGGTATGGCAGGGCAATGAAGCTTTCTTT; CDR3: CASSLVWQGNEAFF; size: .; length: 14; V: TRBV5-1; D: .; J: TRBJ1-1
DNA: TGTGCCAGCAGTGATATGGGGGCCGAGCAGTACTTC; CDR3: CASSDMGAEQYF; size: .; length: 12; V: TRBV2; D: .; J: TRBJ2-7
DNA: TGTGCCAGCAGTTTTTTCCAAGGGACGAAAAACATTCAGTACTTC; CDR3: CASSFFQGTKNIQYF; size: .; length: 15; V: TRBV28; D: .; J: TRBJ2-4
DNA: TGTGCCAGCAGCCTACCGGGACGGACGAGCTCCTACAATGAGCAGTTCTTC; CDR3: CASSLPGRTSSYNEQFF; size: .; length: 17; V: TRBV7-9; D: .; J: TRBJ2-1
DNA: TGTGCCAGCAGTGAATTTTTGGACAGCGCAGCCTTGCAAGAGACCCAGTACTTC; CDR3: CASSEFLDSAALQETQYF; size: .; length: 18; V: TRBV2; D: .; J: TRBJ2-5
DNA: TGTGCCGCGGGACAGGGCACAGATACGCAGTATTTT; CDR3: CAAGQGTDTQYF; size: .; length: 12; V: TRBV10-3; D: TRBD1; J: TRBJ2-3
DNA: TGCAGCGTTGAAGGGGGCGACACTGAAGCTTTCTTT; CDR3: CSVEGGDTEAFF; size: .; length: 12; V: TRBV29-1; D: .; J: TRBJ1-1
DNA: TGTGCCAGCAGCTTGGGGGTGAAAGATACGCAGTATTTT; CDR3: CASSLGVKDTQYF; size: .; length: 13; V: TRBV7-9; D: .; J: TRBJ2-3
DNA: TGCAGTGCTCGGGGACTAGCGGGAGTAACAGATACGCAGTATTTT; CDR3: CSARGLAGVTDTQYF; size: .; length: 15; V: TRBV20-1; D: TRBD2; J: TRBJ2-3